This entry describes one T cell receptor (beta chain). The data stem from a study of control samples from healthy donors and cancer patients. Libraries were prepared by immunoSEQ multiplex PCR; TCRdb keeps only in-frame clonotypes and omits some of them. The profile shows 120,000 or so clones, 80% to 90% of them singletons. Per the germline V gene, CDR1 is GTSNPN and CDR2 is SVGIG (reference sequence). The CDR3 is made up of 14 amino acids. Trimming pared 3 bases from V and 9 bases from J, leaving 20 bases between. The rearrangement joins TRBV30 to TRBJ2-5, with D possibly being TRBD1 (6 bases). Sequencing was performed on blood. This TCR came from a man between 60 and 70 years old in good health. The DNA of the CDR3 is TGTGCCTGGAGGCCGGAACAGGGTTCGACGGCCCAGTACTTC. Protein: CAWRPEQGSTAQYF.